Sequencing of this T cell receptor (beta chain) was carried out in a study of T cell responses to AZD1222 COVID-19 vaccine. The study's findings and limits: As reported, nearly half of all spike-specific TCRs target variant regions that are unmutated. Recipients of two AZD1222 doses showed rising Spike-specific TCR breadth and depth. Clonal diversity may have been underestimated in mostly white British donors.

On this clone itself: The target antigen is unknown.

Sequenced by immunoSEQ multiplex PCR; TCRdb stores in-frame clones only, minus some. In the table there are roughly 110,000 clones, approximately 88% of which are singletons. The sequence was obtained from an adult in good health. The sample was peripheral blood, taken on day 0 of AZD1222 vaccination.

The CDR3 region has the DNA TGTGCCAGCAGTAACAGGGAGTTAGGCAATCAGCCCCAGCATTTT. Its protein is CASSNRELGNQPQHF. The chain couples TRBV28 to TRBJ1-5, with TRBD1 as a possible D gene (6 bases). V lost 5 bases and J 2 bases, leaving 13 bases between the germline ends. Germline CDR1 and CDR2: MDHEN and SYDVKM. This CDR3 has 15 amino acids.